The 7 T cell receptor beta chains presented below share a single source sample, sequenced in a study of tumor-infiltrating lymphocytes in primary liver carcinoma (dated by TCRdb to 2016 to 2017). Reads for this sample came from an Illumina HiSeq 2500. A constant-region primer and ProtoScript II reverse transcriptase were used to reverse-transcribe TCRbeta-specific cDNA from approximately 550 ng total RNA. TCRbeta libraries were built with three nested multiplex PCR rounds, a slightly modified ARM-PCR procedure. Each of the first two PCR rounds ran for around 11 cycles and used multiplex TRBV1-TRBV30 forward primers together with a Cbeta reverse primer. The raw public data were reprocessed by TCRdb itself: fastp quality trimming at Q25, MiXCR clonotype calling, in-frame beta chains only. Every distinct CDR3 protein forms one entry, paired with its most common genes and DNA. A total of fewer than 30,000 distinct CDR3 sequences appear in this sample, around 78% of them only once. Around half of the sample is taken by the ten largest.

Without any cell sorting, total RNA and DNA were extracted together from approximately 22-30 mg of bulk tissue using the AllPrep DNA/RNA mini kit. Sequenced sample: liver tumor tissue from sampling region 3. The sample's cell subset or site label, in plain terms: tumor region T3, left-lateral pole. Receptor source: a man aged 40-49 years with primary liver carcinoma and hepatitis B virus infection.

Worth noting for this clonotype: A junction end diverges from the germline sequence, so it may reflect a read error. The chain employs TRBV6-5 and TRBJ1-1; D might be TRBD1 (5 bases). Germline values: CDR1 MNHEY, CDR2 SVGAGI. CDR3 length equals 13 residues. The CDR3 loop reads CTSSYRGSTEAFF. The CDR3 DNA reads TGTACCAGCAGTTATAGGGGAAGTACTGAAGCTTTCTTT.

As for this clonotype: At one boundary the junction diverges from the germline segment, which might be a read error. The chain couples TRBV11-2 to TRBJ2-3; D remains ambiguous. Germline V CDR1 and CDR2: SGHAT, FQNNGV. CDR3 size: 14 residues. The CDR3 loop is CVSSLKLCTDTQYF. In nucleotides, the CDR3 is TGTGTCAGCAGCTTAAAACTTTGCACCGATACGCAGTATTTT.

The CDR3: CASSLSGGSSYEQYF. In DNA form, the CDR3 reads TGTGCCAGCTCACTCTCCGGCGGGAGCTCCTACGAGCAGTACTTC. The chain employs TRBV18 and TRBJ2-7; 7 bases align to TRBD2. With 4 bases clipped from V and 0 bases from J, the junction kept 6 bases outside the gene matches. Germline CDR1 KGHSH, CDR2 LQKENI. This CDR3 contains 15 residues. The whole variable domain, remainder taken from reference TRBV18 and TRBJ2-7, is NAGVMQNPRHLVRRRGQEARLRCSPMKGHSHVYWYRQLPEEGLKFMVYLQKENIIDESGMPKERFSAEFPKEGPSILRIQQVVRGDSAAYFCASSLSGGSSYEQYFGPGTRLTVT.

As to this clonotype: A read error may account for a junction end that differs from germline. V is TRBV7-8 and J is TRBJ2-5; weak D call: TRBD2 (6 bases). Germline values: CDR1 SGHVS, CDR2 FQNEAQ. The length of the CDR3 is 14 residues. CDR3 nucleotide sequence: TGTGCCGGCAGACCCGGGGGTGGGCATGAGACCCAGTACTTC. Translated: CAGRPGGGHETQYF.

A note on this clonotype: The junction differs from germline at one of its ends, possibly a read error. J is TRBJ2-1 and V is TRBV12-3 or TRBV12-4; TRBD2 agrees at 8 bases. CDR3 size: 16 residues. In nucleotides, the CDR3 is TGTGCCAGCAGTCCGCCGGGACTAGGGGGACTCAATGAGCAGTTATTC. This sequence encodes CASSPPGLGGLNEQLF.

Concerning this clonotype: This likely comes from a read error, as the CDR3 has no conserved phenylalanine or tryptophan at its end. The limits of the CDR3 on the DNA are not certain, so only TCRdb's listed CDR3 is given. V usage is TRBV11-2 and J usage is TRBJ2-5; the table calls TRBD2, which could not be checked here. Germline CDR1 reads SGHAT; CDR2 reads FQNNGV. The CDR3 is 16 residues long, counting both termini. The CDR3 is CASSQTPGGGKETHHS.

Comments on this clonotype: A much larger clone sits a single nucleotide away, making a read error possible. V gene TRBV10-3 combines with J gene TRBJ2-1; perhaps TRBD1 as D (6 bases). The CDR3 contains 17 residues. Trimming took 7 bases from V and 8 from J, leaving 27 bases between them. The germline V gene encodes CDR1 ENHRY and CDR2 SYGVKD. The CDR3: CAIKGDASRRSLDEQFF. The DNA of the CDR3 is TGTGCCATCAAGGGGGACGCTAGCAGGAGAAGTCTCGATGAGCAGTTCTTC.